This T cell receptor beta chain derives from a study of blood T cell repertoires in COVID-19. In the study's own analysis: For nucleated cells, counts were estimated from reference gene primer amplification. TCRdb's copy holds only in-frame clones and misses some; the assay was immunoSEQ multiplex PCR. Clonal size and the V and J genes are those of that table, whereas D and trimming came from the DNA. In the table there are some 18,000 clones, around 89% of which are singletons. The CDR3 has 15 amino acids. V lost 4 bases, J lost 4 bases, and 14 bases lay in between. Germline V lookup: CDR1 MNHEY, CDR2 SVGEGT.

V usage is TRBV6-2 or TRBV6-3 and J usage is TRBJ1-3, with D maybe TRBD1 (6 bases). The material sequenced was PBMCs or T cells enriched from blood (not recorded which). This sequence originates from a woman in her twenties or thirties who had recovered from COVID-19. The CDR3 nucleotides read TGTGCCAGCAGTTTCAGGGGTCTTGCCGGAAACACCATATATTTT. Its translation is CASSFRGLAGNTIYF.